This TCR beta chain was retrieved from a study of beta chain features in type 1 diabetes. Study context: In age, gender and cell yields, patients were similar to healthy donors.

Staining for CD45RO/CCR7/CD25/CD127/CD95/CD27 allowed sorting of CD4+ naive, central memory, regulatory and stem cell-like memory cells. This clone was counted ten times or more. The antigen is not known. With 3 bases removed from V and 6 bases from J, the gap between germline ends came to 13 bases. Germline V lookup: CDR1 LGHNA, CDR2 YSLEER. This CDR3 spans 14 amino acids. Overall study results and limits: Moderately but significantly shorter TCRB CDR3s were found in Type 1 diabetes patients in all four CD4+ subsets. Overrepresentation of cells with high TCR expression could result from cDNA sequencing.

Expressed TCRB transcripts were sequenced after all isolated RNA was converted to cDNA. The protocol was immunoSEQ multiplex PCR, while the TCRdb copy is restricted to in-frame clones and leaves out a portion. The table includes 300,000 to 350,000 clones, 8% detected once. The genes are TRBV4-3 and TRBJ2-3; weak D call: TRBD2 (5 bases). The sequence was collected from a young woman in good health. The sequenced sample consisted of central memory CD4+ T cells from blood. Written as DNA, the CDR3 is TGCGCCAGCAGCCAGGGTGGAGCGGCGGATACGCAGTATTTT. Protein: CASSQGGAADTQYF.